What follows are 22 T cell receptor beta chains derived from one specimen sequenced in a study of blood T cells in healthy people across ages. Primed by a sample-barcoded 5' primer and a J-beta primer mix, a second PCR proceeded for 7 to 11 cycles. MiXCR, applied by TCRdb to the 5' RACE reads, yields one record per CDR3 protein. The data show 1.8 million or so distinct CDR3 sequences, about two fifths seen once. Sequencing was carried out using blood. The receptors originated from a human donor in good health.

The genes are TRBV12-3 or TRBV12-4 and TRBJ1-1; tentative D call: TRBD1 (5 bases). This CDR3 has 14 residues. V lost 5 bases to trimming and J lost 3 bases, with 13 bases between them. The CDR3 coding sequence is TGTGCCAGCAGTCGCAGGGAGGATCACACTGAAGCTTTCTTT. It yields the protein CASSRREDHTEAFF.

CDR3 in amino acids: CATGGQGGGPQHF. For the CDR3, the DNA is TGTGCCACAGGAGGACAGGGAGGAGGGCCCCAGCATTTT. This sequence joins TRBV6-2 or TRBV6-3 and TRBJ1-5; 8 bases fit TRBD1. Unmatched junction bases numbered 11, after V lost 10 bases and J lost 9 bases. The CDR3 loop spans 13 amino acids. The germline V gene has CDR1 MNHEY and CDR2 SVGEGT.

The V and J genes are TRBV12-3 or TRBV12-4 and TRBJ1-2; D call uncertain. Trimming stripped 5 bases from V and 0 bases from J, with 7 bases between. This CDR3 has 13 residues. CDR3 sequence reads: CASSTQPNYGYTF. CDR3 DNA sequence: TGTGCCAGCAGTACTCAGCCTAACTATGGCTACACCTTC.

This clonotype was observed a handful of times. The chain links TRBV28 to TRBJ2-7; D ambiguous. CDR1 is MDHEN and CDR2 is SYDVKM in the germline V gene. Trimming took 7 bases from V and 3 from J, leaving 10 bases between them. CDR3 size: 12 residues. The CDR3 region is CASKKENYEQYF. The CDR3 bases are TGTGCCAGCAAGAAAGAAAACTACGAGCAGTACTTC.

The chain recombines TRBV9 with TRBJ1-4, with D tentatively TRBD1 (6 bases). The CDR3 covers 15 residues. Germline lookup yields CDR1 SGDLS and CDR2 YYNGEE. The V end lost 0 bases, the J end lost 4 bases, and 10 bases lay between the germline ends. This chain's CDR3 is CASSVAGQFNEKLFF. CDR3 sequence (DNA): TGTGCCAGCAGCGTAGCCGGACAGTTTAATGAAAAACTGTTTTTT. The entire variable domain, with the rest obtained from reference TRBV9 and TRBJ1-4, is as follows: DSGVTQTPKHLITATGQRVTLRCSPRSGDLSVYWYQQSLDQGLQFLIQYYNGEERAKGNILERFSAQQFPDLHSELNLSSLELGDSALYFCASSVAGQFNEKLFFGSGTQLSVL.

In its sample, this clonotype was seen a few times. This rearrangement joins TRBV10-3 to TRBJ2-1; D possibly corresponds to TRBD1 (5 bases). The germline CDR1 and CDR2 sequences are ENHRY and SYGVKD. Trimming removed 6 bases from V and 6 bases from J, with 12 bases in between. CDR3 size: 13 residues. CDR3 sequence (DNA): TGTGCCATCAGCCCAGGGTATAGCAATGAGCAGTTCTTC. It encodes CAISPGYSNEQFF.

This clonotype showed up just a few times. The gene calls are TRBV29-1 and TRBJ2-4; 7 bases agree with TRBD1. The CDR3 has 14 amino acids. CDR1 is SQVTM and CDR2 is ANQGSEA in the germline V gene. The J segment lost 13 bases and the V segment lost 8 bases, leaving 20 bases of the junction unmatched. CDR3 region: CSTHDRVVGNEQYF. The CDR3 DNA follows: TGCAGCACCCACGACAGGGTCGTTGGCAATGAGCAGTACTTC. Complete variable domain (other parts from reference TRBV29-1 and TRBJ2-4): SAVISQKPSRDICQRGTSLTIQCQVDSQVTMMFWYRQQPGQSLTLIATANQGSEATYESGFVIDKFPISRPNLTFSTLTVSNMSPEDSSIYLCSTHDRVVGNEQYFGAGTRLSVL.

The chain couples TRBV29-1 to TRBJ1-3, with D possibly TRBD1 on 5 matching bases. CDR3 length: 11 amino acids. The V and J ends lost 7 bases and 9 bases respectively, with 13 bases between them. Germline lookup yields CDR1 SQVTM and CDR2 ANQGSEA. In nucleotides, the CDR3 is TGCAGCGCCTCGTGGGACGGCACCATATATTTT. Amino acid sequence: CSASWDGTIYF. Drawing the rest from reference TRBV29-1 and TRBJ1-3, the complete variable domain is SAVISQKPSRDICQRGTSLTIQCQVDSQVTMMFWYRQQPGQSLTLIATANQGSEATYESGFVIDKFPISRPNLTFSTLTVSNMSPEDSSIYLCSASWDGTIYFGEGSWLTVV.

In DNA form, the CDR3 reads TGTGCCAGCAATCCCCGGACAGACGGCCAAGAGACCCAGTACTTC. Translating it yields CASNPRTDGQETQYF. The chain has TRBV6-2 or TRBV6-3 and TRBJ2-5; D possibly corresponds to TRBD1 (6 bases). The V gene's germline CDR1 is MNHEY and CDR2 SVGEGT. This CDR3 has 15 amino acids. V dropped 7 bases and J dropped 1 base, with 16 bases sitting between them.

The chain employs TRBV9 and TRBJ2-7; the match to TRBD2 covers 11 bases. The J call is in doubt because the DNA end fits TRBJ2-5 better. The CDR3 totals 15 residues. CDR1 and CDR2 from the germline V gene are SGDLS and YYNGEE. The CDR3 loop is CASSVHTSGGETQYF. In DNA form, the CDR3 reads TGTGCCAGCAGCGTACATACTAGCGGGGGAGAGACCCAGTACTTC.

The gene calls are TRBV9 and TRBJ2-7; D is uncertain. Trimming shortened V by 0 bases and J by 3 bases, and 7 bases separated the two germline ends. The CDR3 sequence is 13 residues long. Germline V gene sequence: CDR1 SGDLS, CDR2 YYNGEE. The CDR3 DNA sequence: TGTGCCAGCAGCGTAGATTTCGGCTACGAGCAGTACTTC. Translated: CASSVDFGYEQYF.

The CDR3, as DNA: TGTGCCAGCAGTCCCTCGGGCAGTCCCACCTATGGCTACACCTTC. This gives the protein CASSPSGSPTYGYTF. The chain joins TRBV28 to TRBJ1-2; no reliable D call. V was cut by 5 bases and J by 4 bases, with 17 bases left in between. The CDR3 totals 15 residues. CDR1 MDHEN and CDR2 SYDVKM come from the germline V gene.

J is TRBJ2-7 and V is TRBV4-3; D is perhaps TRBD1 (6 bases). V lost 1 base, J lost 2 bases, and 9 bases lay in between. This CDR3 contains 14 residues. CDR1 is LGHNA, CDR2 YSLEER, per germline. As DNA, the CDR3 is TGCGCCAGCAGCCAAGGGACAGCAACCTACGAGCAGTACTTC. It specifies CASSQGTATYEQYF.

The sample holds a few counts of this clonotype. This chain connects TRBV6-1 to TRBJ1-5; D is unclear. CDR1 is MNHNS and CDR2 is SASEGT in the germline V gene. Trimming removed 1 base at V and 3 bases at J, with 10 bases between. The CDR3 is 15 residues long. This chain's CDR3 is CASSEGVLPNQPQHF. The CDR3 nucleotides read TGTGCCAGCAGTGAAGGGGTCCTTCCCAATCAGCCCCAGCATTTT.

The chain carries TRBV5-1 and TRBJ2-1; D might be TRBD1 (5 bases). This CDR3 is 13 amino acids long. Germline-derived CDR1 and CDR2 are SGHRS and YFSETQ. V lost 3 bases to trimming and J lost 9 bases, with 13 bases between them. CDR3 region: CASSYQIDSEQFF. As DNA, the CDR3 is TGCGCCAGCAGCTATCAGATCGACAGTGAGCAGTTCTTC. Using reference TRBV5-1 and TRBJ2-1 for the parts outside the CDR3, the full variable domain is KAGVTQTPRYLIKTRGQQVTLSCSPISGHRSVSWYQQTPGQGLQFLFEYFSETQRNKGNFPGRFSGRQFSNSRSEMNVSTLELGDSALYLCASSYQIDSEQFFGPGTRLTVL.

In the case of this clonotype: One end of the junction does not line up with germline, which may come from a read error. The rearrangement uses TRBV7-8 and TRBJ2-7; 9 positions match TRBD1. Germline V CDR1 and CDR2: SGHVS, FQNEAQ. There are 13 residues in the CDR3. The CDR3 DNA follows: TGTGCCGGCAGCTGGACAGGGGAAAACGAGCAGTACTTC. It specifies CAGSWTGENEQYF.

The rearrangement links TRBV4-1 to TRBJ2-7; no clear D gene. The germline gives CDR1 MGHRA, CDR2 YSYEKL. The CDR3 consists of 15 residues. The V gene lost 0 bases and the J gene lost 0 bases, with 9 bases spanning the gap. The CDR3 loop reads CASSQDWPRSYEQYF. As DNA, the CDR3 is TGCGCCAGCAGCCAAGATTGGCCACGCTCCTACGAGCAGTACTTC.

The genes are TRBV12-3 or TRBV12-4 and TRBJ2-1; 9 bases match TRBD1. This CDR3 is built from 14 residues. V trimming: 5 bases; J trimming: 6 bases; junction bases outside the gene matches: 5. CDR3 bases: TGTGCCAGCAGTCCACAGGGGGCCGGCAATGAGCAGTTCTTC. Amino acids: CASSPQGAGNEQFF.

This clonotype was detected once. The chain combines TRBV6-1 with TRBJ2-7; TRBD1 aligns across 9 bases. CDR3 length equals 16 residues. Germline CDR1 reads MNHNS; CDR2 reads SASEGT. J was trimmed by 6 bases and V by 1 base; bases with no gene match: 10. The CDR3 DNA follows: TGTGCCAGCAGTGAAGGAGCCGGGACAGGGTTGCTCGAGCAGTACTTC. This codes for CASSEGAGTGLLEQYF.

The chain has TRBV10-3 and TRBJ2-4, with no clear D. The J call could be wrong; TRBJ2-5 is a better fit for the DNA end. The CDR3 spans 15 residues. Germline-derived CDR1 and CDR2 are ENHRY and SYGVKD. The CDR3 sequence: CAISESNTLGETQYF. The CDR3 nucleotides are TGTGCCATCAGTGAGTCGAACACCCTGGGGGAGACCCAGTACTTC.

The rearrangement uses TRBV20-1 and TRBJ1-2; D perhaps matches TRBD1 (6 bases). The CDR3 length is 15 residues. The germline gives CDR1 DFQATT, CDR2 SNEGSKA (reference sequence). V was shortened by 0 bases and J by 3 bases, with 14 bases between the two germline ends. CDR3 in DNA: TGCAGTGCTAGAGATTGGCGACAGGTTGACTATGGCTACACCTTC. Amino acids: CSARDWRQVDYGYTF.

This clonotype was seen a handful of times. J is TRBJ2-1 and V is TRBV28, with 7 bases fitting TRBD2. CDR3 length: 16 residues. Germline V gene sequence: CDR1 MDHEN, CDR2 SYDVKM. Trimming took 6 bases from V and 9 from J; bases not matched to a gene: 17. The CDR3 coding sequence is TGTGCCAGCAGCCGGGGGTCGGGCGGGGGTATCAGTGAGCAGTTCTTC. This encodes CASSRGSGGGISEQFF.